The next 8 T cell receptor beta chains were all read from a single sample in a study of cytomegalovirus exposure and HLA in healthy donors. The study ran its PCR with 60 Vbeta and 13 Jbeta primers. TCRdb keeps only in-frame clones here, not all; method: immunoSEQ multiplex PCR. The sample has about 140,000 clones. The sequenced material came from PBMCs. These receptors all stem from a man aged 35-49 years in good health and CMV-seronegative.

The chain uses TRBV6-5 and TRBJ1-2, with 9 bases matching TRBD1. The CDR3 covers 13 residues. Germline lookup yields CDR1 MNHEY and CDR2 SVGAGI. Germline trimming cut 9 bases from V and 4 bases from J; bases unmatched to any gene: 6. This CDR3 reads CASTGGEVYGYTF. The CDR3 nucleotides read TGTGCCAGTACAGGGGGCGAGGTCTATGGCTACACCTTC.

The chain combines TRBV10-3 with TRBJ2-5; 12 bases line up with TRBD2. V shed 4 bases, J shed 1 base, and the junction held 4 bases outside the gene matches. Germline CDR1 is ENHRY and CDR2 is SYGVKD. CDR3 length equals 16 residues. CDR3 protein: CAISATSGGTQETQYF. The CDR3 region has the DNA TGTGCCATCAGTGCCACTAGCGGGGGGACCCAAGAGACCCAGTACTTC.

The chain is built from TRBV6-5 and TRBJ1-6; a weak D match, TRBD1 (5 bases). This CDR3 region has 13 residues. The V and J ends lost 6 bases and 6 bases respectively, with 9 bases between them. Germline-derived CDR1 and CDR2 are MNHEY and SVGAGI. The CDR3: CASRSRANSPLHF. The CDR3 DNA follows: TGTGCCAGCAGGTCCAGGGCTAATTCACCCCTCCACTTT.

This rearrangement joins TRBV7-8 to TRBJ2-3; 8 bases agree with TRBD2. Germline V gene data show CDR1 as SGHVS and CDR2 as FQNEAQ. V was clipped by 6 bases and J by 4 bases; unmatched bases: 9. This CDR3 has 15 residues. The CDR3 bases are TGTGCCAGCAGTAAAAGCGGGGGCGGGTCAGATACGCAGTATTTT. Translation gives CASSKSGGGSDTQYF.

This rearrangement joins TRBV7-2 to TRBJ2-7; D is possibly TRBD2 (5 bases). CDR3 length: 13 amino acids. Trimming removed 4 bases from V and 4 bases from J, with 11 bases in between. In germline, CDR1 is SGHTA, CDR2 FQGNSA. The CDR3 DNA follows: TGTGCCAGCAGCTCCCCCGGGATGTACGAGCAGTACTTC. Its protein product is CASSSPGMYEQYF. Filled out from reference TRBV7-2 and TRBJ2-7, the complete variable domain reads GAGVSQSPSNKVTEKGKDVELRCDPISGHTALYWYRQSLGQGLEFLIYFQGNSAPDKSGLPSDRFSAERTGGSVSTLTIQRTQQEDSAVYLCASSSPGMYEQYFGPGTRLTVT.

V and J are TRBV5-4 and TRBJ1-4, with no clear D. The ends were cut back, 4 bases at V and 4 bases at J, with 11 bases in the middle. Germline CDR1 and CDR2: SGHNT and YYREEE (reference sequence). The CDR3 spans 14 residues. CDR3 residues: CASSPRVDNEKLFF. The CDR3 bases are TGTGCCAGCAGCCCCCGAGTAGATAATGAAAAACTGTTTTTT.

This chain links TRBV19 with TRBJ2-1, with TRBD2 matching 8 bases. V lost 10 bases, J lost 2 bases, and 7 bases stayed unmatched. The CDR3 loop spans 14 amino acids. Germline loops: CDR1 LNHDA, CDR2 SQIVND (reference sequence). The CDR3 DNA is TGTGCCACCCTAGGGCGGGGGGCCTACAATGAGCAGTTCTTC. Translated: CATLGRGAYNEQFF.

Concerning this clone: The junction departs from the called germline gene at one end, perhaps through a read error. This chain uses TRBV5-1 with TRBJ2-1; a weak D match, TRBD2 (5 bases). Germline values: CDR1 SGHRS, CDR2 YFSETQ. This CDR3 is built from 14 residues. CDR3 amino acids: CASSLDSSHNEQFF. In DNA, the CDR3 is TGCGCCAGCAGCCTGGACTCCTCCCACAATGAGCAGTTCTTC. The whole variable domain, remainder taken from reference TRBV5-1 and TRBJ2-1, is KAGVTQTPRYLIKTRGQQVTLSCSPISGHRSVSWYQQTPGQGLQFLFEYFSETQRNKGNFPGRFSGRQFSNSRSEMNVSTLELGDSALYLCASSLDSSHNEQFFGPGTRLTVL.